Shown below are 7 T cell receptor beta chains from a single sample sequenced in a study of T cell repertoires in aging, cancer and after chemotherapy. Multiplex touch-down PCR with TRB-A/B primers amplified rearranged V-D-J TRB sequences. TCRdb used MiXCR to reprocess the multiplex PCR reads, holding one entry per CDR3 protein. The sample includes around 13,000 distinct CDR3 sequences, 35% seen only once; the top ten take approximately 6.6%. Peripheral blood genomic DNA, not sorted cells or RNA, was the template. Sequencing was done on a sample of blood. These receptors were obtained from a human donor in good health. The donor label of this sample is uncertain.

This clonotype has just a few counts. This chain links TRBV13 with TRBJ2-7; D is possibly TRBD2 (5 bases). The CDR3 contains 15 residues. Between the trimmed V and J ends, which lost 3 bases and 2 bases, there was a span of 14 bases. The germline V gene has CDR1 PRHDT and CDR2 FYEKMQ (reference sequence). CDR3 sequence reads: CASSFHSSSTYEQYF. The CDR3 bases are TGTGCCAGCAGCTTCCACTCGTCTAGCACCTACGAGCAGTACTTC.

The chain links TRBV5-1 to TRBJ2-3; TRBD1 agrees at 7 bases. There are 16 residues in the CDR3. Germline V gene lookup returns CDR1 SGHRS and CDR2 YFSETQ. After removal of 3 bases from V and 2 bases from J, the junction contained 9 bases not matched to a gene. The CDR3 coding sequence is TGCGCCAGCAGCTCCGGACAGGCGACATACACAGATACGCAGTATTTT. Encoded protein: CASSSGQATYTDTQYF. The variable domain in full, with the rest retrieved from reference TRBV5-1 and TRBJ2-3, is KAGVTQTPRYLIKTRGQQVTLSCSPISGHRSVSWYQQTPGQGLQFLFEYFSETQRNKGNFPGRFSGRQFSNSRSEMNVSTLELGDSALYLCASSSGQATYTDTQYFGPGTRLTVL.

The chain recombines TRBV6-5 with TRBJ2-2; 7 bases are a match to TRBD1. Germline assignment: CDR1 MNHEY and CDR2 SVGAGI. The CDR3 has 15 amino acids. The V segment lost 4 bases and the J segment 4 bases; nucleotides outside the gene matches: 6. CDR3 sequence reads: CASSLATGPTGELFF. The CDR3 coding sequence is TGTGCCAGCAGTTTAGCGACAGGGCCCACCGGGGAGCTGTTTTTT.

This sequence joins TRBV6-2 or TRBV6-3 and TRBJ2-7; TRBD2 aligns across 8 bases. The CDR3 consists of 16 residues. Germline-derived CDR1 and CDR2 are MNHEY and SVGEGT. Trimming took 8 bases from V and 3 from J; bases not matched to a gene: 15. The CDR3 nucleotides read TGTGCCAGCCTTCAGGGAGCGGGAGTGGGCCTCTACGAGCAGTACTTC. Its translation: CASLQGAGVGLYEQYF.

V usage is TRBV30 and J usage is TRBJ1-5, with 7 bases that match TRBD1. Germline V gene lookup returns CDR1 GTSNPN and CDR2 SVGIG (reference sequence). The CDR3 has 15 amino acids. The V and J ends lost 2 bases and 2 bases, in that order; junction bases with no gene match: 6. In DNA form, the CDR3 reads TGTGCCTGGAGTCGACAGGGTTTCGGCAATCAGCCCCAGCATTTT. Translated: CAWSRQGFGNQPQHF.

V gene TRBV6-5 combines with J gene TRBJ1-6, with D tentatively TRBD1 (5 bases). From germline, CDR1 is MNHEY and CDR2 SVGAGI. CDR3 length: 18 residues. Trimming took off 2 bases at V and 6 bases at J, with 20 bases between the two ends. The CDR3 sequence is CASSYQYSSGTGNSPLHF. In nucleotides, the CDR3 is TGTGCCAGCAGTTACCAATACTCATCCGGGACGGGTAATTCACCCCTCCACTTT.

The rearrangement uses TRBV18 and TRBJ2-5; D is possibly TRBD2 (6 bases). Germline V gene sequence: CDR1 KGHSH, CDR2 LQKENI. This CDR3 comprises 15 residues. V lost 1 base and J lost 5, with 14 bases in between. The CDR3: CASSPRGAVGETQYF. CDR3 coding DNA: TGTGCCAGCTCACCACGCGGGGCCGTCGGGGAGACCCAGTACTTC. Supplemented by reference TRBV18 and TRBJ2-5, the full variable domain reads NAGVMQNPRHLVRRRGQEARLRCSPMKGHSHVYWYRQLPEEGLKFMVYLQKENIIDESGMPKERFSAEFPKEGPSILRIQQVVRGDSAAYFCASSPRGAVGETQYFGPGTRLLVL.